This T cell receptor (beta chain) was identified during a study of T cell responses to AZD1222 COVID-19 vaccine. General study points: When two AZD1222 doses had been given, Spike-specific TCR breadth and depth rose. In the spike-specific TCR repertoire, nearly half reportedly target unmutated variant regions.

To note about this clone: Antigen: not known.

Germline trimming cut 3 bases from V and 4 bases from J; bases unmatched to any gene: 10. The CDR3 covers 17 residues. Per germline, CDR1 MDHEN and CDR2 SYDVKM. The repertoire was sequenced with immunoSEQ multiplex PCR; TCRdb's copy has only in-frame clones and lacks some. The top ten hold approximately 4% of the sample, which has some 130,000 clones, more than 80% seen once. This TCR was recovered from an adult in good health. The input for sequencing was peripheral blood, taken on day 0 of AZD1222 vaccination. The chain has TRBV28 and TRBJ1-2; 11 nucleotides agree with TRBD1. CDR3 DNA: TGTGCCAGCAGTTTGGGGACAGGGGGTAAGGGATCCTATGGCTACACCTTC. It translates to CASSLGTGGKGSYGYTF.